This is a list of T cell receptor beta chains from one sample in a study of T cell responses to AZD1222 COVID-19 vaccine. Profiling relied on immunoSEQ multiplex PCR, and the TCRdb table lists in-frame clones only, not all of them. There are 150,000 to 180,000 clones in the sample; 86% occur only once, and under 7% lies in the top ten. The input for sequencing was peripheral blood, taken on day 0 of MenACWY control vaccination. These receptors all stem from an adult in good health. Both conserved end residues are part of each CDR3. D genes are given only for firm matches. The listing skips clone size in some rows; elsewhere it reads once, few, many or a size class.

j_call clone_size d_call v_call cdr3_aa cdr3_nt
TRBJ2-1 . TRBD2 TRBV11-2 CASSLLGGGYNEQFF TGTGCCAGCAGCTTACTTGGCGGGGGGTACAATGAGCAGTTCTTC
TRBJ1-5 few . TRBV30 CAWSEDTSQPQHF TGTGCCTGGAGTGAAGACACTTCACAGCCCCAGCATTTT
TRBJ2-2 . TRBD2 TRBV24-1 CATSAPGGPGELFF TGTGCCACCAGTGCCCCGGGGGGGCCCGGGGAGCTGTTTTTT
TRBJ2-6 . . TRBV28 CASSLASTGANVLTF TGTGCCAGCAGTTTAGCATCTACCGGGGCCAACGTCCTGACTTTC
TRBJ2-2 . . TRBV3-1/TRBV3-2 CASSLKTGRGTGELFF TGTGCCAGCAGCCTCAAAACGGGAAGGGGTACCGGGGAGCTGTTTTTT
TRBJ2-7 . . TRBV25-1 CASSDSKGHYEQYF TGTGCCAGCAGTGATTCGAAGGGTCACTACGAGCAGTACTTC
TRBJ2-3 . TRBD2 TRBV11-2 CASNLAGEDTQYF TGTGCCAGCAACCTAGCGGGGGAAGATACGCAGTATTTT
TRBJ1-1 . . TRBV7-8 CASSLVGRANTEAFF TGTGCCAGCAGCTTAGTGGGCAGGGCGAACACTGAAGCTTTCTTT
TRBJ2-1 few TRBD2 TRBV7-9 CASSSPSGNYNNEQFF TGTGCCAGCAGCTCGCCTAGCGGGAACTACAACAATGAGCAGTTCTTC
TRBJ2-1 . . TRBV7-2 CASSLQGSKGGSYNEQFF TGTGCCAGCAGCTTGCAGGGTTCGAAGGGCGGATCCTACAATGAGCAGTTCTTC
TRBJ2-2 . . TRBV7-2 CASSSTPPGGANGELFF TGTGCCAGCAGCTCTACTCCCCCTGGGGGGGCTAACGGGGAGCTGTTTTTT
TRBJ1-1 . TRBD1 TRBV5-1 CASSAGTALMNTEAFF TGCGCCAGCAGCGCAGGGACAGCACTGATGAACACTGAAGCTTTCTTT
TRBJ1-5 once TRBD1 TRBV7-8 CASSRYRGGGQPQHF TGTGCCAGCAGTCGATACAGGGGGGGTGGACAGCCCCAGCATTTT
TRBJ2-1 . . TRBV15 CATSSSRGNEQFF TGTGCCACCAGCAGCTCGAGGGGAAATGAGCAGTTCTTC
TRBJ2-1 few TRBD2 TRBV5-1 CASSLVSSGLGDEQFF TGCGCCAGCAGCTTGGTGTCTAGCGGTCTGGGGGATGAGCAGTTCTTC
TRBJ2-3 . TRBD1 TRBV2 CASSRDRGSTDTQYF TGTGCCAGCAGTCGGGACAGGGGTAGCACAGATACGCAGTATTTT
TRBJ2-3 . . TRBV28 CASSSTVPATTDTQYF TGTGCCAGCAGTTCCACCGTCCCCGCCACCACAGATACGCAGTATTTT
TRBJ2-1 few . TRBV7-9 CASSSELDEQFF TGTGCCAGCAGCTCCGAATTGGATGAGCAGTTCTTC
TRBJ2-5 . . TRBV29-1 CSVFEGPETQYF TGCAGCGTTTTCGAAGGGCCAGAGACCCAGTACTTC
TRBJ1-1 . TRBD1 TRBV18 CASSPSRGLSTEAFF TGTGCCAGCTCACCATCGAGGGGGCTGAGCACTGAAGCTTTCTTT
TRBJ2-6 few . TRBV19 CASRIQSSGANVLTF TGTGCCAGTAGAATCCAGAGCTCTGGGGCCAACGTCCTGACTTTC
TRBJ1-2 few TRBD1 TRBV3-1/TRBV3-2 CASSPRDRGLLNGGYTF TGTGCCAGCAGCCCCCGGGACAGGGGCCTTTTGAATGGTGGCTACACCTTC
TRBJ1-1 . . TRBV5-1 CASYFAGNTEAFF TGCGCCAGCTACTTCGCAGGGAACACTGAAGCTTTCTTT
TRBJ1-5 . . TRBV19 CASSVTVRPYSNQPQHF TGTGCCAGTAGTGTGACAGTAAGGCCCTATAGCAATCAGCCCCAGCATTTT
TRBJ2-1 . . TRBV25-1 CASSDPLTHEQFF TGTGCCAGCAGTGACCCCTTAACGCATGAGCAGTTCTTC
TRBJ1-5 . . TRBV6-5 CASQSWSDSNQPQHF TGTGCCAGCCAATCGTGGTCGGATAGCAATCAGCCCCAGCATTTT
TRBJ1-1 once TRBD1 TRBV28 CASSLFRGTGRGTEAFF TGTGCCAGCAGCCTGTTTCGTGGGACAGGGCGAGGAACTGAAGCTTTCTTT
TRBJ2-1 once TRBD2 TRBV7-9 CASSLVGGAEQFF TGTGCCAGCAGCTTAGTGGGAGGGGCTGAGCAGTTCTTC
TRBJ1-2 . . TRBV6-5 CAILIWTVYGYTF TGTGCCATACTCATCTGGACAGTCTATGGCTACACCTTC
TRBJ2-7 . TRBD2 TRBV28 CASSSSGEGSYEQYF TGTGCCAGCAGCTCATCCGGGGAGGGGTCCTACGAGCAGTACTTC
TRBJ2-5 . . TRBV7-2 CASSTLGGEGTQYF TGTGCCAGCAGCACCCTCGGCGGTGAGGGGACCCAGTACTTC
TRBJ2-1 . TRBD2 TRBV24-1 CATSLSGRAREQFF TGTGCCACCAGTCTCAGCGGGAGGGCCAGGGAGCAGTTCTTC
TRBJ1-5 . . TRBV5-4 CASSLAGANQPQHF TGTGCCAGCAGCTTGGCAGGCGCCAATCAGCCCCAGCATTTT
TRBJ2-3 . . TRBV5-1 CASSRGAGARFNTQYF TGCGCCAGCAGTCGAGGCGCGGGGGCCAGGTTCAATACGCAGTATTTT
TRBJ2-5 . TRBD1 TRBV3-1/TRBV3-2 CASSPGTGTGETQYF TGTGCCAGCAGCCCCGGGACAGGGACAGGCGAGACCCAGTACTTC
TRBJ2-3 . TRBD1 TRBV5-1 CASSLQGAIGTDTQYF TGCGCCAGCAGCTTGCAGGGGGCTATAGGCACAGATACGCAGTATTTT
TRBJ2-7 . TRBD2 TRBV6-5 CASSDGGSPYEQYF TGTGCCAGCAGCGACGGGGGGTCCCCCTACGAGCAGTACTTC
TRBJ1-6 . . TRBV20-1 CSASLGGPENRSPLHF TGCAGTGCTAGTTTAGGGGGGCCAGAAAATAGATCACCCCTCCACTTT
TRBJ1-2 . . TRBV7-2 CASREGDGNGYTF TGTGCCAGTAGAGAGGGTGATGGAAACGGCTACACCTTC
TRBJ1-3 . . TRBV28 CASSPPGAPGNTIYF TGTGCCAGCAGTCCCCCGGGGGCGCCTGGAAACACCATATATTTT
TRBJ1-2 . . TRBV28 CASRDPNYGYTF TGTGCCAGCAGGGACCCGAACTATGGCTACACCTTC
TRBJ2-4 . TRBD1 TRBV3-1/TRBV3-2 CASSPLGQGGLAKNIQYF TGTGCCAGCAGCCCCTTGGGACAGGGAGGGCTAGCCAAAAACATTCAGTACTTC
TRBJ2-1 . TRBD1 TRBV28 CASSLTGRGNEQFF TGTGCCAGCAGTTTGACAGGGCGAGGGAATGAGCAGTTCTTC
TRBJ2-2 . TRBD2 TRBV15 CATRLAGAGELFF TGTGCCACCAGGCTAGCGGGAGCCGGGGAGCTGTTTTTT
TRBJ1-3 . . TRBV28 CASRTGGVSGNTIYF TGTGCCAGCAGAACGGGGGGGGTCTCTGGAAACACCATATATTTT
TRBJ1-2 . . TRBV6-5 CASITNQGNYGYTF TGTGCCAGCATCACCAATCAGGGAAACTATGGCTACACCTTC
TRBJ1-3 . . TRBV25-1 CASLGGGGNTIYF TGTGCCAGTCTAGGAGGAGGGGGAAACACCATATATTTT
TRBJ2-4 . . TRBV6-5 CASSYGRGTKNIQYF TGTGCCAGCAGTTACGGACGAGGGACCAAAAACATTCAGTACTTC
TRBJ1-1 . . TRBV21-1 CASRGTPLNTEAFF TGTGCCAGCAGAGGGACACCTCTGAACACTGAAGCTTTCTTT
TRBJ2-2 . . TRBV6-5 CAMKEIANTGELFF TGTGCCATGAAAGAGATCGCGAACACCGGGGAGCTGTTTTTT
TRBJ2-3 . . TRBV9 CASSVDVRGEWDTQYF TGTGCCAGCAGCGTAGATGTAAGGGGGGAGTGGGATACGCAGTATTTT
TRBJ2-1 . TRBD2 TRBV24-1 CATSDFPSSGMHEQFF TGTGCCACCAGTGATTTTCCGTCTAGCGGGATGCATGAGCAGTTCTTC
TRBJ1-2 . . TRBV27 CASSFGGTPPNYGYTF TGTGCCAGCAGTTTCGGAGGGACTCCCCCAAACTATGGCTACACCTTC
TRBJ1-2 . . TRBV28 CASSFVPGAIGRNGYTF TGTGCCAGCAGTTTTGTCCCAGGGGCGATTGGTAGGAATGGCTACACCTTC
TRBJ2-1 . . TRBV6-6 CASNTGATDEQFF TGTGCCAGCAACACGGGGGCCACGGATGAGCAGTTCTTC
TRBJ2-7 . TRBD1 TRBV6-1 CASSGRDRVNNGDEQYF TGTGCCAGCAGTGGTAGGGACAGGGTTAATAACGGGGACGAGCAGTACTTC
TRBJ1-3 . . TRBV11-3 CASSLGGGSGNTIYF TGTGCCAGCAGCTTAGGCGGGGGTTCTGGAAACACCATATATTTT
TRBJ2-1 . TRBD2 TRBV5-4 CASSSGTSGTYNEQFF TGTGCCAGCAGCTCCGGGACTAGCGGAACCTACAATGAGCAGTTCTTC